These 8 T cell receptor beta chains originate from one sample sequenced in a study of blood T cells in healthy people across ages. Combining a sample-barcoded 5' primer with a J-beta primer mix, a second PCR ran for roughly 7 to 11 cycles. TCRdb fed the 5' RACE reads into MiXCR, producing one record per CDR3 protein. The sample consists of 750,000 to 1,000,000 distinct CDR3 sequences, 29% of them appearing once. The sample was also linked to a second study, of T cells of mothers and their children.

The specimen was blood. These receptors were taken from a woman aged 40 to 50 in good health.

The table lists this clonotype with a few counts. The chain employs TRBV2 and TRBJ1-1; D is uncertain. Germline V gives CDR1 SNHLY, CDR2 FYNNEI. The CDR3 has 12 residues. The V end was cut by 4 bases, the J end by 3 bases, with 6 bases between. The CDR3 loop is CASSVGYTEAFF. The DNA of the CDR3 is TGTGCCAGCAGTGTTGGGTACACTGAAGCTTTCTTT.

The genes are TRBV27 and TRBJ2-5; 8 nucleotides agree with TRBD2. The CDR3 runs 15 residues. V lost 6 bases to trimming and J lost 5 bases; unmatched junction nucleotides: 11. Germline V gene lookup returns CDR1 MNHEY and CDR2 SMNVEV (reference sequence). The CDR3 DNA sequence: TGTGCCAGCAGGCACGCCGGGACTAGAGGGGAGACCCAGTACTTC. This encodes CASRHAGTRGETQYF.

This clonotype came up a few times. A clone one base away is much larger, so this may be a read error. This chain connects TRBV12-3 or TRBV12-4 to TRBJ1-2, with D possibly TRBD1 on 5 matching bases. CDR3 length equals 14 residues. Deletions cut 4 bases from V and 8 bases from J, with 17 bases between. The CDR3 coding sequence is TGTGCCAGCAGTTGCGGGACCGCGGTTATGGGCTACACCTTC. Residues: CASSCGTAVMGYTF.

The chain joins TRBV5-1 to TRBJ2-7, with 9 bases fitting TRBD1. Trimming at V came to 4 bases and at J to 1 base, leaving 12 bases not matched to a gene. CDR1 is SGHRS, CDR2 YFSETQ, per germline. The CDR3 runs to 17 residues. CDR3 sequence reads: CASSIHPGQGPSYEQYF. CDR3 in DNA: TGCGCCAGCAGCATCCATCCGGGACAGGGTCCATCCTACGAGCAGTACTTC.

Points on this clonotype: A much larger clone differs by one base, so this may be a read error. V is TRBV10-3 and J is TRBJ2-5; D is perhaps TRBD2 (5 bases). V gave up 3 bases and J gave up 11 bases, with 19 bases separating them. Germline-derived CDR1 and CDR2 are ENHRY and SYGVKD. The CDR3 is 14 residues long. The CDR3 reads CAISDLGLQNEQYF. The CDR3 bases are TGTGCCATCAGTGACCTCGGACTGCAAAATGAGCAGTACTTC.

This clonotype was found a few times. The chain links TRBV29-1 to TRBJ1-2; D not resolved. This CDR3 spans 16 amino acids. V was trimmed by 2 bases and J by 2 bases, leaving 18 bases between them. In germline, CDR1 is SQVTM, CDR2 ANQGSEA. DNA of the CDR3: TGCAGCGTTGAAATGCTCGGCGGTTCGGCCAACTATGGCTACACCTTC. As protein: CSVEMLGGSANYGYTF.

Worth noting for this clonotype: This sequence may be a read error, since a much larger clone differs from it by one base. The rearrangement joins TRBV7-3 to TRBJ2-1; D possibly matches TRBD1 or TRBD2 (5 bases each). This CDR3 has 13 amino acids. The germline CDR1 and CDR2 sequences are SGHTA and FQGTGA. DNA for the CDR3: TGTGCCTGCAGCCAGGGCCTAGCTGATGAGCAGTTCTTC. It translates to CACSQGLADEQFF.

The chain is built from TRBV7-2 and TRBJ1-2; 9 nucleotides match TRBD1. With V trimmed by 4 bases and J by 4 bases, 7 bases remained unmatched. CDR1 is SGHTA and CDR2 is FQGNSA in the germline V gene. CDR3 size: 15 residues. The CDR3 is CASSSGQGIIYGYTF. The CDR3 coding sequence is TGTGCCAGCAGCTCCGGACAGGGGATCATCTATGGCTACACCTTC.